These 9 T cell receptor beta chains came from one sample sequenced in a study of cytomegalovirus exposure and HLA in healthy donors. The PCR made use of 60 Vbeta and 13 Jbeta primers. Sequencing used immunoSEQ multiplex PCR; TCRdb keeps in-frame clones, though not all of them. Of just over 80,000 clones in the sample, around 81% are singletons; the top ten hold over 4.5%. The sequencing sample was made of PBMCs. The source of these receptors is a man younger than 30 in good health and CMV-seropositive.

V is TRBV5-1 and J is TRBJ2-7; tentative D call: TRBD1 (6 bases). V lost 4 bases, J lost 2 bases, and 19 bases lay in between. CDR3 length: 16 residues. The germline V gene encodes CDR1 SGHRS and CDR2 YFSETQ. Here the CDR3 DNA reads TGCGCCAGCAGCCCCTACTCAGGGGTGGAAACCTACGAGCAGTACTTC. As protein: CASSPYSGVETYEQYF.

The J gene is TRBJ2-7, the V gene TRBV19; D is undetermined. CDR3 length equals 13 residues. The germline CDR1 and CDR2 sequences are LNHDA and SQIVND (reference sequence). Trimming cost V 3 bases and J 2 bases, with 8 bases left between them. CDR3 DNA sequence: TGTGCCAGTAGTATCCCCAATGCCTACGAGCAGTACTTC. It codes for CASSIPNAYEQYF.

V and J are TRBV5-1 and TRBJ1-1; possibly TRBD1 for D (6 bases). The CDR3 runs 14 residues. V was shortened by 4 bases and J by 1 base, with 11 bases between the two germline ends. The germline V gene encodes CDR1 SGHRS and CDR2 YFSETQ. Here the CDR3 DNA reads TGCGCCAGCAGCCCAGACAGGAGGAACACTGAAGCTTTCTTT. This translates into CASSPDRRNTEAFF.

The rearrangement uses TRBV9 and TRBJ2-2, with 7 bases that match TRBD2. The length of the CDR3 is 16 residues. Looked up from germline, CDR1 is SGDLS and CDR2 is YYNGEE. V shed 3 bases, J shed 6 bases, and the junction held 11 bases outside the gene matches. This CDR3 is CASSGWRERRPGELFF. CDR3 DNA sequence: TGTGCCAGCAGCGGTTGGCGGGAGAGGCGGCCCGGGGAGCTGTTTTTT.

This clone has a single count. This chain connects TRBV29-1 to TRBJ2-1, with D possibly TRBD2 on 5 matching bases. V was clipped by 3 bases and J by 10 bases, with 7 bases between them. Germline V CDR1 and CDR2: SQVTM, ANQGSEA. There are 10 residues in the CDR3. This chain's CDR3 is CSVEWEEQFF. The DNA for the CDR3 is TGCAGCGTTGAGTGGGAGGAGCAGTTCTTC.

The V gene is TRBV15, the J gene TRBJ2-3, with D maybe TRBD2 (5 bases). Trimming shortened V by 8 bases and J by 2 bases, and 17 bases separated the two germline ends. The CDR3 sequence is 15 residues long. Germline CDR1 is LNHNV and CDR2 is YYDKDF (reference sequence). CDR3 DNA sequence: TGTGCCACCGACTCCGGACGGGATCCCACAGATACGCAGTATTTT. As protein: CATDSGRDPTDTQYF.

The chain has TRBV18 and TRBJ2-3; tentative D call: TRBD1 (6 bases). This CDR3 comprises 14 residues. Germline V gives CDR1 KGHSH, CDR2 LQKENI. Trimming stripped 10 bases from V and 1 base from J, with 15 bases between. The CDR3 loop is CATKQGTGTDTQYF. The DNA for the CDR3 is TGTGCCACCAAACAGGGCACGGGCACAGATACGCAGTATTTT.

The chain is built from TRBV4-2 and TRBJ2-7; 7 nucleotides agree with TRBD2. Germline CDR1 reads LGHNA; CDR2 reads YNFKEQ. The V gene end was trimmed by 0 bases and the J gene end by 0 bases; junction bases not matched to a gene: 8. CDR3 length: 17 residues. DNA for the CDR3: TGTGCCAGCAGCCAAGATAGTCGGGGGGACTTCTCCTACGAGCAGTACTTC. Residues: CASSQDSRGDFSYEQYF.

The chain couples TRBV5-1 to TRBJ1-4; TRBD1 matches 9 bases. Germline V gives CDR1 SGHRS, CDR2 YFSETQ. The junction had 6 bases not matched to a gene; V was cut back by 4 bases and J by 2 bases. The CDR3 is made up of 16 amino acids. The CDR3 DNA sequence: TGCGCCAGCAGCATCGACAGGGGGGGGACTAATGAAAAACTGTTTTTT. Protein product: CASSIDRGGTNEKLFF.